This T cell receptor (beta chain) is from a study of T cell responses to AZD1222 COVID-19 vaccine. General study results and limits: Reportedly, close to half of spike-specific TCRs are directed against unmutated variant regions. Possibly, clonal diversity was underestimated; donors were largely white British and included more females.

Trimming removed 8 bases at V and 2 bases at J, with 16 bases between. CDR3 size: 14 residues. CDR1 and CDR2 from the germline V gene are SGHTA and FQGNSA. Libraries were prepared by immunoSEQ multiplex PCR; TCRdb keeps only in-frame clonotypes and omits some of them. The sample has approximately 100,000 clones, roughly 89% seen once. Worth noting for this clone: Its specificity is unknown.

The TCR sequence derives from an adult in good health. The sequencing here drew on peripheral blood, taken on day 0 of AZD1222 vaccination. The chain couples TRBV7-2 to TRBJ2-7; no clear D. The CDR3 loop is CASGARAAAYEQYF. In DNA, the CDR3 is TGTGCCAGCGGAGCTAGGGCAGCCGCCTACGAGCAGTACTTC.